The clone carrying this T cell receptor (beta chain) came up a few times. What it recognizes is unknown. The sample comes from a study of blood T cells in healthy people across ages. For the study at large: About one barcoded beta molecule per two T cells was captured by template switching.

PCR was performed a second time for about 7 to 11 cycles using a sample-barcoded 5' primer and a J-beta primer mix. Researchers report that a template-switch adaptor with 12 random nucleotides tagged each cDNA molecule. From the 5' RACE reads, TCRdb called clonotypes with MiXCR, one entry per CDR3 protein. The sample lists roughly 1,700,000 distinct CDR3 sequences; 28% were seen once. Findings and caveats of the study: Per million T cells, TCR beta diversity dropped about linearly as age rose.

This clonotype was obtained from a young woman in good health. Sequenced material: blood.

The CDR3 spells CASSYTMKETQYF. The CDR3 nucleotides are TGTGCCAGCAGCTATACTATGAAAGAGACCCAGTACTTC. The rearrangement joins TRBV7-2 to TRBJ2-7, with D hard to call. TRBJ2-5 explains the end of the DNA better; the J call may be wrong. This CDR3 region has 13 residues. Germline-derived CDR1 and CDR2 are SGHTA and FQGNSA.